What follows is one T cell receptor (beta chain) and its context. Its antigen is currently unknown. The record originates from a study of shared clonotypes between healthy human individuals. The study, taken as a whole, reports: Sorted-subset samples were not fully sequenced, rarefaction indicated.

Trimming removed 3 bases at V and 0 bases at J, with 9 bases between. CDR1 and CDR2 (germline): MDHEN, SYDVKM. The CDR3 consists of 14 residues. TCRdb's table, derived via immunoSEQ multiplex PCR, lists solely in-frame clones and lacks some. The data show roughly 2 million clones, approximately 95% seen once. This clonotype was obtained from a young man in good health. The rearrangement joins TRBV28 to TRBJ2-7; D unresolved. Sample: naive CD4+ T cells sorted from blood. Subset noted: CD45RA+ positively selected. CDR3: CASSFKGTSYEQYF. The CDR3, as DNA: TGTGCCAGCAGTTTCAAAGGCACCTCCTACGAGCAGTACTTC. The full variable domain, its missing parts supplied by reference TRBV28 and TRBJ2-7, is DVKVTQSSRYLVKRTGEKVFLECVQDMDHENMFWYRQDPGLGLRLIYFSYDVKMKEKGDIPEGYSVSREKKERFSLILESASTNQTSMYLCASSFKGTSYEQYFGPGTRLTVT.